The present T cell receptor beta chain was sequenced within a study of T cells in localized non-small cell lung cancer. Findings and limits, study-wide: T cell clonality was highest in uninvolved adjacent lung, above tumor.

Of note for this clone: Its antigen is as yet unknown.

Profiling relied on immunoSEQ multiplex PCR, and the TCRdb table lists in-frame clones only, not all of them. The repertoire holds 70,000 to 90,000 clones, approximately 80% seen once, with nearly 9.5% in the top ten. Germline CDR1 and CDR2: SGDLS and YYNGEE. The CDR3 has 15 residues. Between the trimmed V and J ends, which lost 0 bases and 4 bases, there was a span of 11 bases. The source material was peripheral blood, sampled before any cancer treatment. V usage is TRBV9 and J usage is TRBJ1-3; D not certain. The origin of this receptor is a female donor over 55 with stage I lung adenocarcinoma. The CDR3 DNA sequence: TGTGCCAGCAGCGTAGTGTCTGACCCCGGAAACACCATATATTTT. Protein sequence: CASSVVSDPGNTIYF.